These 28 T cell receptor beta chains were all obtained from the same sample, sequenced in a study of shared clonotypes between healthy human individuals. Method: immunoSEQ multiplex PCR; TCRdb's copy keeps in-frame clones and lacks some. The top ten clones hold 0.13% to 0.15% of a sample with roughly 2.5 million clones, around nine tenths of them seen once. The sample comprised naive CD4+ T cells sorted from blood. Subset: CD45RA+ positively selected. The receptors derive from a man aged 18 to 29 in good health.

The V call is TRBV19, the J call TRBJ2-3, with TRBD1 as a possible D gene (6 bases). From germline, CDR1 is LNHDA and CDR2 SQIVND (reference sequence). The CDR3 is 15 residues long. Trimming took off 5 bases at V and 2 bases at J, with 14 bases between the two ends. In DNA, the CDR3 is TGTGCCAGTAGTGTCCACAGGGTGTACACAGATACGCAGTATTTT. As protein: CASSVHRVYTDTQYF. Full variable domain (remainder filled in from reference TRBV19 and TRBJ2-3): DGGITQSPKYLFRKEGQNVTLSCEQNLNHDAMYWYRQDPGQGLRLIYYSQIVNDFQKGDIAEGYSVSREKKESFPLTVTSAQKNPTAFYLCASSVHRVYTDTQYFGPGTRLTVL.

The CDR3 here is CAWSPPRGSYNSPLHF. In DNA, the CDR3 is TGTGCCTGGAGTCCCCCCCGAGGTTCCTATAATTCACCCCTCCACTTT. V usage is TRBV30 and J usage is TRBJ1-6; D call uncertain. This CDR3 has 16 amino acids. CDR1 and CDR2 from the germline V gene are GTSNPN and SVGIG (reference sequence). V was pared by 2 bases and J by 1 base, with 12 bases between.

This clone was recorded only once. CDR3: CASSGDEGREQYF. DNA of the CDR3: TGTGCCAGCAGCGGGGACGAGGGGCGCGAGCAGTACTTC. The chain combines TRBV11-3 with TRBJ2-7; D may match TRBD1 or TRBD2 (5 bases each). Trimming took 5 bases from V and 6 from J, leaving 14 bases between them. Germline V gene lookup returns CDR1 SGHNT and CDR2 YENEEA. The CDR3 covers 13 residues.

The chain employs TRBV18 and TRBJ2-7, with D tentatively TRBD1 (6 bases). Germline lookup yields CDR1 KGHSH and CDR2 LQKENI. V lost 1 base, J lost 4 bases, and 11 bases lay in between. This CDR3 spans 14 amino acids. The CDR3 reads CASSPLGTSYEQYF. CDR3 sequence (DNA): TGTGCCAGCTCACCACTGGGGACATCATACGAGCAGTACTTC.

This clone was recorded once. This chain links TRBV19 with TRBJ2-1; TRBD2 matches at 14 bases. Trimming cost V 6 bases and J 7 bases; bases outside gene matches: 8. CDR3 size: 16 residues. CDR1 is LNHDA, CDR2 SQIVND, per germline (reference sequence). The CDR3: CASRETSGGARNEQFF. CDR3 in DNA: TGTGCCAGTAGGGAGACTAGCGGGGGGGCACGAAATGAGCAGTTCTTC. The variable domain in full, with the rest retrieved from reference TRBV19 and TRBJ2-1, is DGGITQSPKYLFRKEGQNVTLSCEQNLNHDAMYWYRQDPGQGLRLIYYSQIVNDFQKGDIAEGYSVSREKKESFPLTVTSAQKNPTAFYLCASRETSGGARNEQFFGPGTRLTVL.

V gene TRBV5-1 combines with J gene TRBJ2-5, with 11 bases fitting TRBD2. The CDR3 runs to 15 residues. Trimming cost V 4 bases and J 4 bases; bases outside gene matches: 6. Germline lookup yields CDR1 SGHRS and CDR2 YFSETQ. The CDR3 loop is CASSPASGGLETQYF. DNA of the CDR3: TGCGCCAGCAGCCCGGCTAGCGGGGGGCTAGAGACCCAGTACTTC.

J is TRBJ2-7 and V is TRBV28; TRBD2 might be the D (5 bases). Germline CDR1 MDHEN, CDR2 SYDVKM. The CDR3 extends over 17 amino acids. V was cut by 5 bases and J by 3 bases, with 23 bases left in between. CDR3 sequence reads: CASSPSVFNKRYYEQYF. The CDR3 DNA reads TGTGCCAGCAGTCCCTCTGTATTTAATAAGCGGTACTACGAGCAGTACTTC.

J is TRBJ1-3 and V is TRBV5-1; D is ambiguous. CDR1 SGHRS and CDR2 YFSETQ come from the germline V gene. The V and J ends lost 5 bases and 4 bases respectively, with 16 bases between them. The CDR3 totals 15 residues. The CDR3 bases are TGCGCCAGCAGACGGACGGAGACTAAAGGAAACACCATATATTTT. It encodes CASRRTETKGNTIYF.

The table lists this clone with a count of one. The CDR3 bases are TGTGCCAACGAAGAGCGGGAGGGAACCGGGGAGCTGTTTTTT. Its translation is CANEEREGTGELFF. This sequence joins TRBV7-9 and TRBJ2-2, with 10 bases identical to TRBD2. The V and J ends lost 10 bases and 5 bases, in that order; junction bases with no gene match: 7. The CDR3 sequence is 14 residues long. Looked up from germline, CDR1 is SEHNR and CDR2 is FQNEAQ (reference sequence).

V gene TRBV5-4 combines with J gene TRBJ1-6; D call uncertain. V lost 1 base and J 9 bases, leaving 11 bases between the germline ends. The germline CDR1 and CDR2 sequences are SGHNT and YYREEE (reference sequence). The length of the CDR3 is 14 residues. The CDR3 coding sequence is TGTGCCAGCAGCTTGTTTGGGGAGAGTTCACCCCTCCACTTT. Its protein product is CASSLFGESSPLHF. The whole variable domain, filled in from reference TRBV5-4 and TRBJ1-6, reads ETGVTQSPTHLIKTRGQQVTLRCSSQSGHNTVSWYQQALGQGPQFIFQYYREEENGRGNFPPRFSGLQFPNYSSELNVNALELDDSALYLCASSLFGESSPLHFGNGTRLTVT.

The rearrangement links TRBV28 to TRBJ1-2, with 8 nucleotides matching TRBD1. This CDR3 is built from 15 residues. J gave up 4 bases and V 6 bases, and 10 bases lay outside the gene matches. The germline V gene has CDR1 MDHEN and CDR2 SYDVKM. CDR3 protein: CASSPTTGAAYGYTF. Written as DNA, the CDR3 is TGTGCCAGCAGCCCCACGACAGGGGCGGCCTATGGCTACACCTTC.

Worth noting for this clone: One end of the junction varies from germline; a read error may be responsible. The sample has other DNA sequences that encode this CDR3 too. The chain couples TRBV11-2 to TRBJ2-6; D unresolved. Germline V gene lookup returns CDR1 SGHAT and CDR2 FQNNGV. This CDR3 spans 12 amino acids. The CDR3 is CASSSGANVLTF. The DNA for the CDR3 is TGTGCTAGCAGCTCTGGGGCCAACGTCCTGACTTTC.

The V gene is TRBV5-4, the J gene TRBJ2-5, with 7 positions matching TRBD2. The CDR3 is 15 residues long. The germline gives CDR1 SGHNT, CDR2 YYREEE (reference sequence). After removal of 3 bases from V and 4 bases from J, the junction contained 9 bases not matched to a gene. CDR3 sequence reads: CASSSLIGGGETQYF. CDR3 nucleotides: TGTGCCAGCAGCTCTCTCATTGGGGGGGGAGAGACCCAGTACTTC.

The CDR3 here is CASRSGQVSTGELFF. The CDR3 DNA sequence: TGTGCCAGCAGATCTGGACAGGTCAGCACCGGGGAGCTGTTTTTT. The chain links TRBV6-5 to TRBJ2-2; 7 positions match TRBD1. With 6 bases clipped from V and 4 bases from J, the junction kept 8 bases outside the gene matches. The CDR3 is 15 residues long. Per germline, CDR1 MNHEY and CDR2 SVGAGI.

The rearrangement links TRBV5-1 to TRBJ1-1; D possibly corresponds to TRBD1 (5 bases). V was shortened by 1 base and J by 6 bases, with 16 bases between the two germline ends. Germline CDR1 SGHRS, CDR2 YFSETQ. This CDR3 is built from 15 residues. CDR3 coding DNA: TGCGCCAGCAGCTTGTTGGGCAGGGATAACGCTGAAGCTTTCTTT. As protein: CASSLLGRDNAEAFF.

The table lists this clone with a count of one. This rearrangement joins TRBV4-2 to TRBJ1-2; D not resolved. Germline V lookup: CDR1 LGHNA, CDR2 YNFKEQ. The CDR3 consists of 16 residues. The V gene lost 0 bases and the J gene lost 0 bases, with 11 bases spanning the gap. The CDR3 DNA reads as TGTGCCAGCAGCCAAGATCTTTTAGCCGCTAACTATGGCTACACCTTC. It specifies CASSQDLLAANYGYTF.

The CDR3 loop is CASSRSGEGSPLHF. CDR3 bases: TGTGCCAGCAGCCGATCAGGGGAGGGTTCACCCCTCCACTTT. The chain recombines TRBV6-5 with TRBJ1-6; a possible D gene is TRBD1 (6 bases). CDR1 MNHEY and CDR2 SVGAGI come from the germline V gene. Trimming took 6 bases from V and 9 from J, leaving 15 bases between them. The CDR3 sequence is 14 residues long.

This chain joins TRBV7-2 and TRBJ2-3; 10 nucleotides match TRBD1. V lost 5 bases and J lost 1; bases outside the gene matches: 15. Germline V gives CDR1 SGHTA, CDR2 FQGNSA. The CDR3 contains 19 residues. CDR3 nucleotides: TGTGCCAGCAGCCAGGACCCCGTCGACAGGGGGCCTGGCACAGATACGCAGTATTTT. Its protein is CASSQDPVDRGPGTDTQYF.

CDR3 residues: CASSSSLAGGPTGELFF. CDR3 in DNA: TGTGCCAGCAGTTCCTCTCTAGCGGGAGGGCCCACCGGGGAGCTGTTTTTT. V is TRBV27 and J is TRBJ2-2; the match to TRBD2 covers 12 bases. The length of the CDR3 is 17 residues. Trimming at V came to 4 bases and at J to 4 bases, leaving 7 bases not matched to a gene. Germline V gene data show CDR1 as MNHEY and CDR2 as SMNVEV (reference sequence).

J is TRBJ2-2 and V is TRBV6-6; no definite D call. Germline lookup yields CDR1 MNHNY and CDR2 SVGAGI (reference sequence). CDR3 length equals 13 residues. V dropped 2 bases and J dropped 5 bases, with 6 bases sitting between them. The CDR3 DNA reads TGTGCCAGCAGTTACCTAGAGACCGGGGAGCTGTTTTTT. This gives the protein CASSYLETGELFF.

V is TRBV5-6 and J is TRBJ2-1; TRBD1 agrees at 9 bases. The trim removed 4 bases at V and 8 bases at J, leaving 10 bases unmatched. Germline CDR1 is SGHDT and CDR2 is YYEEEE. The CDR3 covers 15 residues. Written as DNA, the CDR3 is TGTGCCAGCAGCCTCCCCGGGACAGGGATCGATGAGCAGTTCTTC. Translated, it gives CASSLPGTGIDEQFF.

This clone was observed once. J is TRBJ2-1 and V is TRBV10-3; D is possibly TRBD1 (6 bases). Germline V gene lookup returns CDR1 ENHRY and CDR2 SYGVKD. CDR3 length: 14 residues. V shed 10 bases and J shed 2 bases, with 15 bases lying between them. This CDR3 is CATHRDIPYNEQFF. The CDR3 region has the DNA TGTGCCACTCACCGGGACATACCCTACAATGAGCAGTTCTTC.

This clone was detected once. V usage is TRBV25-1 and J usage is TRBJ1-2; D is unclear. Per germline, CDR1 MGHDK and CDR2 SYGVNS. V lost 1 base, J lost 4 bases, and 7 bases lay in between. The CDR3 is 13 residues long. CDR3 sequence reads: CASSELEPYGYTF. The CDR3 DNA sequence: TGTGCCAGCAGTGAATTGGAGCCCTATGGCTACACCTTC.

This chain connects TRBV11-2 to TRBJ2-7, with 10 bases aligning to TRBD2. Germline trimming cut 4 bases from V and 0 bases from J; bases unmatched to any gene: 3. Germline V gene lookup returns CDR1 SGHAT and CDR2 FQNNGV. This CDR3 is 15 amino acids long. The CDR3 region is CASSYSGGLSYEQYF. CDR3 in DNA: TGTGCCAGCAGCTATAGCGGGGGGCTCTCCTACGAGCAGTACTTC.

The chain couples TRBV11-2 to TRBJ2-5; D unresolved. This CDR3 region has 13 residues. V lost 2 bases, J lost 2 bases, and 6 bases lay in between. Per the germline V gene, CDR1 is SGHAT and CDR2 is FQNNGV. CDR3 region: CASSLPEQETQYF. For the CDR3, the DNA is TGTGCCAGCAGCTTACCAGAGCAAGAGACCCAGTACTTC.

The chain links TRBV30 to TRBJ2-5; no clear D gene. V was cut by 2 bases and J by 4 bases, with 11 bases left in between. Germline V gene lookup returns CDR1 GTSNPN and CDR2 SVGIG (reference sequence). The CDR3 is 13 residues long. CDR3 loop: CAWSTQTGETQYF. The CDR3 nucleotides are TGTGCCTGGAGTACCCAAACGGGAGAGACCCAGTACTTC.

V gene TRBV6-4 combines with J gene TRBJ2-1; 12 bases match TRBD1. V trimming: 4 bases; J trimming: 9 bases; junction bases outside the gene matches: 4. Germline V gene sequence: CDR1 MRHNA, CDR2 SNTAGT. The length of the CDR3 is 14 residues. CDR3 bases: TGTGCCAGCAGTGGGGACAGGGGGCGAGGTGAGCAGTTCTTC. Its protein is CASSGDRGRGEQFF.

This clone appeared once. This rearrangement joins TRBV25-1 to TRBJ2-1, with 7 bases identical to TRBD2. V lost 1 base, J lost 2 bases, and 5 bases stayed unmatched. The germline gives CDR1 MGHDK, CDR2 SYGVNS. This CDR3 is 16 amino acids long. CDR3 sequence (DNA): TGTGCCAGCAGTGAATGGGGCGGGGGAACCTACAATGAGCAGTTCTTC. Encoded protein: CASSEWGGGTYNEQFF.